This is a list of T cell receptor beta chains from one sample in a study of blood T cell dynamics during melanoma immunotherapy. TCRdb's copy holds only in-frame clones and misses some; the assay was immunoSEQ multiplex PCR. Here the sample spans fewer than 15,000 clones, around 90% being singletons. The sequenced sample was blood, obtained from a patient treated with checkpoint blockade. The receptors here all came from a human donor with melanoma. Each CDR3 is given with its conserved first and last residue. Fields, in order: CDR3 DNA, CDR3 protein, clone size, D gene, V gene, J gene. The D gene is left open where the match is weak. Some rows mark clone size as missing; the rest say once, few, many or name a class of expanded clone.

TGTGCCAGCAGCCATCCGGGACAGGCGTCCTACGAGCAGTACTTC	CASSHPGQASYEQYF	NA	TRBD1	TRBV7-2	TRBJ2-7
TGTGCCAGCAGCTTAGCGACCGACAGGGCGATAGGCAATGAGCAGTTCTTC	CASSLATDRAIGNEQFF	NA	TRBD1	TRBV11-1	TRBJ2-1
TGTGCCAGCGGGGACTACGAGCAGTACTTC	CASGDYEQYF	NA	NA	TRBV6-1	TRBJ2-7
TGTGCCAGCAGCTTAGCCAGACTCTATGGCTACACCTTC	CASSLARLYGYTF	NA	NA	TRBV7-2	TRBJ1-2
TGCGCCAGCACCCTCGGGGGGGCCTATGGCTACACCTTC	CASTLGGAYGYTF	NA	NA	TRBV5-1	TRBJ1-2
TGTGCCAGCAGTTCTATGACAGGGATCACTGAAGCTTTCTTT	CASSSMTGITEAFF	NA	TRBD1	TRBV28	TRBJ1-1
TGTGCCAGTAGTATAGACGACAGCTCTGGAAACACCATATATTTT	CASSIDDSSGNTIYF	NA	NA	TRBV19	TRBJ1-3
TGTGCCAGCAGCTTAGTGGGGACAGGGGCCACTGAAGCTTTCTTT	CASSLVGTGATEAFF	once	TRBD1	TRBV7-9	TRBJ1-1
TGTGCCAGCAGCGTAGGGGGCAGCGGGAGTGTGGCAGATACGCAGTATTTT	CASSVGGSGSVADTQYF	NA	TRBD2	TRBV9	TRBJ2-3
TGTGCCAGCAGCTCGCAGCCGGACACTGAAGCTTTCTTT	CASSSQPDTEAFF	few	NA	TRBV11-2	TRBJ1-1
TGTGCCAGCAGTTTTTGGGCCGCGTTTCGGGACAGGGCATACAATGAGCAGTTCTTC	CASSFWAAFRDRAYNEQFF	NA	TRBD1	TRBV28	TRBJ2-1
TGTGCCAGCACTACCCCGGACAGGCCACAAGAGACCCAGTACTTC	CASTTPDRPQETQYF	NA	TRBD1	TRBV6-6	TRBJ2-5
TGTGCCAGCAGAACCGGGGGAAGCAATCAGCCCCAGCATTTT	CASRTGGSNQPQHF	NA	NA	TRBV7-2	TRBJ1-5
TGTGCCAGTGGATTGGGACAGGGGTTCACAGATACGCAGTATTTT	CASGLGQGFTDTQYF	NA	TRBD1	TRBV19	TRBJ2-3
TGTGCCAGCACCCAGCCCCAGCCTGTCGGAAATACGCAGTATTTT	CASTQPQPVGNTQYF	NA	NA	TRBV11-1	TRBJ2-3
TGTGCCAGCAGGACTAGCTATGAGCAGTTCTTC	CASRTSYEQFF	NA	TRBD2	TRBV6-5	TRBJ2-1
TGCGCCAGCAGCCGGAGACAGGGGGCTGATGAGCAGTTCTTC	CASSRRQGADEQFF	NA	TRBD1	TRBV4-3	TRBJ2-1
TGTGCCAGCAGTTACTCGGCGGGAGACTCCTACAATGAGCAGTTCTTC	CASSYSAGDSYNEQFF	NA	TRBD2	TRBV6-6	TRBJ2-1
TGTGCCAGCAGCTTAGGGCCGGGGGTTCCGTACTTC	CASSLGPGVPYF	NA	NA	TRBV7-9	TRBJ2-7
TGTGCCAGCAGCCCGGGACTAGCCTATGATACGCAGTATTTT	CASSPGLAYDTQYF	NA	TRBD2	TRBV27	TRBJ2-3
TGCGCCAGCAGTCGGACTACCTCGAGTACTGAAGCTTTCTTT	CASSRTTSSTEAFF	NA	NA	TRBV5-1	TRBJ1-1
TGTGCCAGCAATAGAGCGGGAGTCCAGAGTGAGCAGTTCTTC	CASNRAGVQSEQFF	NA	TRBD2	TRBV2	TRBJ2-1
TGTGCTAGCAGCCATTCGGGGGGCTTTCAAGAGACCCAGTACTTC	CASSHSGGFQETQYF	NA	NA	TRBV7-7	TRBJ2-5
TGCAGCACAGGGGGCACTGAAGCTTTCTTT	CSTGGTEAFF	few	TRBD1	TRBV20-1	TRBJ1-1
TGTGCCAGCAGTTACGGGGGGTCGGGAGGAAAACTGTTTTTT	CASSYGGSGGKLFF	NA	NA	TRBV6-6	TRBJ1-4
TGTGCCAGCAGCAGGACTAGCGGGAGTCTCGGCGCAGATACGCAGTATTTT	CASSRTSGSLGADTQYF	NA	TRBD2	TRBV28	TRBJ2-3
TGCGCCAGCAGCTTATCCGGACTAGCGGGAGATAACGAGCAGTACTTC	CASSLSGLAGDNEQYF	NA	TRBD2	TRBV5-1	TRBJ2-7
TGTGCCAGCAGCCCACAGACAACCAACACTGAAGCTTTCTTT	CASSPQTTNTEAFF	NA	NA	TRBV9	TRBJ1-1
TGCGCCAGCAGCCGACTTCCGCCAATCGATGAGCAGTTCTTC	CASSRLPPIDEQFF	once	NA	TRBV4-1	TRBJ2-1
TGTGCCAGCAGTTTAAATAGGGATTCTAACTATGGCTACACCTTC	CASSLNRDSNYGYTF	NA	NA	TRBV27	TRBJ1-2
TGTGCCAGCAGCCCTCAAACAGGGCGAGAGACCCAGTACTTC	CASSPQTGRETQYF	NA	NA	TRBV11-2	TRBJ2-5
TGTGCCAGCAAACATGGACAGTTACGCCAGCCCCAGCATTTT	CASKHGQLRQPQHF	NA	NA	TRBV21-1	TRBJ1-5
TGTGCCAGCATCCAGAGGGAGCTATCCTACGAGCAGTACTTC	CASIQRELSYEQYF	NA	NA	TRBV6-1	TRBJ2-7
TGTGCCAGTAGTATATCCGCTAGCTACAATGAGCAGTTCTTC	CASSISASYNEQFF	NA	NA	TRBV19	TRBJ2-1
TGTGCCAGCAGCCCGCGACATGTGGGATACAATGAGCAGTTCTTC	CASSPRHVGYNEQFF	NA	NA	TRBV9	TRBJ2-1
TGTGCCAGTAGTACCCGGGACACAGACTCTGGGGCCAACGTCCTGACTTTC	CASSTRDTDSGANVLTF	NA	NA	TRBV19	TRBJ2-6
TGCAGCGCCCGTCAACCTGGAACCTACGAGCAGTACTTC	CSARQPGTYEQYF	NA	NA	TRBV29-1	TRBJ2-7
TGTGCCAGCAGTTACGGTTACCGGAATGAGCAGTTCTTC	CASSYGYRNEQFF	once	NA	TRBV6-6	TRBJ2-1
TGTGCCAGCAGCACGTGGACAGCCCCCGGGGAGCTGTTTTTT	CASSTWTAPGELFF	NA	NA	TRBV5-4	TRBJ2-2
TGTGCCAGCAGCCCTTGGGGACAGCATCAAGAGACCCAGTACTTC	CASSPWGQHQETQYF	NA	TRBD1	TRBV9	TRBJ2-5
TGTGCCAGCAGCTTAGAAATAGGTCGCGCGGCTAGCGGGGAGGGGGAGACCCAGTACTTC	CASSLEIGRAASGEGETQYF	NA	TRBD2	TRBV7-6	TRBJ2-5
TGTGCTAGCAGCCCGGGACAGGGCGCCGGGGAGCTGTTTTTT	CASSPGQGAGELFF	NA	TRBD1	TRBV7-7	TRBJ2-2
TGTGCCAGCAGCTTGGCTCTAAGCTCCTACGAGCAGTACTTC	CASSLALSSYEQYF	NA	NA	TRBV7-2	TRBJ2-7
TGTGCCAGTAGTACCGGGACTGGGGTCCTAGCGGGAGGCCACGAGCAGTACTTC	CASSTGTGVLAGGHEQYF	NA	TRBD2	TRBV19	TRBJ2-7
TGCGCCAGCAGCCAAGAAAAGGGACAGGGAGATGGCTACACCTTC	CASSQEKGQGDGYTF	NA	TRBD1	TRBV4-3	TRBJ1-2
TGTGCCAGTAGTAGACACCAAACAGGGTCAAAAAACGAGCAGTACTTC	CASSRHQTGSKNEQYF	once	NA	TRBV19	TRBJ2-7
TGCGCCAGCAGCCAATCGATTGTTGGGCTCTCACCCCTCCACTTT	CASSQSIVGLSPLHF	once	NA	TRBV4-3	TRBJ1-6
TGTGCCAGTAGTATGGGTCAGGGTAGGGGACTAGCGGCAGTCAATGAGCAGTTCTTC	CASSMGQGRGLAAVNEQFF	once	TRBD2	TRBV19	TRBJ2-1
TGTGCCAGCAGTTTAACAGGGGCTCAGCCCCAGCATTTT	CASSLTGAQPQHF	NA	TRBD1	TRBV28	TRBJ1-5
TGTGCCAGCAGCTTAGGACAGTGGAAAACCGAGCAGTACTTC	CASSLGQWKTEQYF	NA	NA	TRBV7-2	TRBJ2-7
TGTGCCAGCAGCTTAGCGTACAGGAGCCAAGAGACCCAGTACTTC	CASSLAYRSQETQYF	NA	NA	TRBV7-9	TRBJ2-5
TGTGCCAGTCGAAACAGGGGAGGCAAAAACATTCAGTACTTC	CASRNRGGKNIQYF	NA	NA	TRBV2	TRBJ2-4
TGTGCCAGCAGTTCCTTGCAGAAGGGGGAGCAGGGCCGCGAGACCCAGTACTTC	CASSSLQKGEQGRETQYF	NA	NA	TRBV28	TRBJ2-5
TGTGCCATCAGTGAGTATCTAGCGAACACTGAAGCTTTCTTT	CAISEYLANTEAFF	NA	NA	TRBV10-3	TRBJ1-1
TGTGCCAGCAGCGCTGCAGGGGCTTATTCACCCCTCCACTTT	CASSAAGAYSPLHF	NA	NA	TRBV9	TRBJ1-6